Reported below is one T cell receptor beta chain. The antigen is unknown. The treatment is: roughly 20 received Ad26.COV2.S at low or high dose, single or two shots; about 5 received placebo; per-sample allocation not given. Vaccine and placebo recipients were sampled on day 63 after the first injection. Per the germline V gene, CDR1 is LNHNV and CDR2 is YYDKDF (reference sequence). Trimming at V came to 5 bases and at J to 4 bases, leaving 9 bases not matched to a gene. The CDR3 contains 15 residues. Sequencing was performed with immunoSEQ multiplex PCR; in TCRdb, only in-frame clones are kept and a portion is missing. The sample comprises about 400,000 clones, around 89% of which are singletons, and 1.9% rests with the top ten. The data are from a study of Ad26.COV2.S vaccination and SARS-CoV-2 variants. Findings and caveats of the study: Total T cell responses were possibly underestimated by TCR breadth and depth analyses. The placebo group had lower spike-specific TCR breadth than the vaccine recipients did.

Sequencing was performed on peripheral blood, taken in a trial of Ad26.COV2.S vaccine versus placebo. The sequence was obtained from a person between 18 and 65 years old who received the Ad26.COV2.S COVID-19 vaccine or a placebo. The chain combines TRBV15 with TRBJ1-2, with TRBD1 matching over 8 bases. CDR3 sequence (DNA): TGTGCCACCAGCGACGACAGGGGATCTTTCTATGGCTACACCTTC. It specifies CATSDDRGSFYGYTF.